This T cell receptor (beta chain) is from a study of identical twins. Notes on the study in general: Alpha sequences out of frame and shared by twins had excess low generation probability. Modeled out-of-frame TCR alpha sharing in monozygotic twins fell below observed levels.

From the 5' RACE reads, TCRdb called clonotypes with MiXCR, one entry per CDR3 protein. This sample yields 1.5 million to 2 million distinct CDR3 sequences, of which under 35% are seen a single time; 0.27% belongs to the top ten. The CDR3 is made up of 15 amino acids. Germline V lookup: CDR1 SEHNR, CDR2 FQNEAQ (reference sequence). V lost 11 bases and J lost 4, with 21 bases in between. With respect to this clonotype: What it binds is not known.

This chain uses TRBV7-9 with TRBJ2-1; either TRBD1 or TRBD2 may supply D (5 bases each). The specimen was cord blood. The clonotype comes from a newborn girl in good health. This CDR3 reads CAGARGDGSYNEQFF. The CDR3 region has the DNA TGTGCCGGGGCGAGAGGGGACGGATCGTACAATGAGCAGTTCTTC.